These 3 T cell receptor beta chains came from one sample sequenced in a study of OX40 agonist ivuxolimab in advanced cancers. Receptors were amplified or captured by the immunoSEQ multiplex PCR assay. This immuneACCESS table, as held by TCRdb, lists in-frame sequences with V and J called but not all clones. Of the missing ones, under half trace to an unresolved V gene in checked studies; the others have no known cause. The sample records around 79,000 clones, about 92% of which are singletons. The ten largest clones take up roughly a tenth of the sample. This sample comprised CD4+ or CD8+ T cells sorted from blood, obtained in a trial of the OX40 agonist ivuxolimab. These TCRs come from an adult with an advanced solid tumor such as melanoma, head and neck, liver or kidney cancer.

This clone was observed a handful of times. This CDR3 is CASIDGSYEQYF. The CDR3, as DNA: TGTGCCAGCATCGACGGATCTTACGAGCAGTACTTC. The J gene is TRBJ2-7, the V gene TRBV7-9; no definite D call. The CDR3 is 12 residues long. Germline V gives CDR1 SEHNR, CDR2 FQNEAQ (reference sequence). V lost 7 bases to trimming and J lost 4 bases, with 11 bases between them.

The sample holds a few counts of this clone. V usage is TRBV27 and J usage is TRBJ1-2, with D maybe TRBD1 (6 bases). The CDR3 extends over 12 amino acids. The V end was cut by 4 bases, the J end by 5 bases, with 8 bases between. Germline CDR1 MNHEY, CDR2 SMNVEV (reference sequence). The CDR3 bases are TGTGCCAGCAGTTCCAGGGGATATGGCTACACCTTC. Translation: CASSSRGYGYTF.

The V call is TRBV7-9, the J call TRBJ2-2, with 8 bases fitting TRBD1. From germline, CDR1 is SEHNR and CDR2 FQNEAQ (reference sequence). Trimming removed 5 bases from V and 3 bases from J; junction bases left unmatched: 8. This CDR3 spans 16 amino acids. In DNA, the CDR3 is TGTGCCAGCAGCACCCCAGGGGGCTGGTACACCGGGGAGCTGTTTTTT. Its translation: CASSTPGGWYTGELFF.